One and the same sample provided the 18 T cell receptor beta chains below, sequenced in a study of regulatory T cells in long-lasting Graves disease. Indicated time point: persistent/refractory GD, antithyroid drugs over 5 years with positive TRAb. Extracted PBMC RNA gave rise to the TCR library. Both iRepertoire HTBI primers and Arm-PCR of CDR3 regions were used to build the TCR beta libraries. One entry per CDR3 protein results from TCRdb running MiXCR on the multiplex PCR reads. Among 400,000 to 450,000 distinct CDR3 sequences listed, around a quarter were seen once. Sequencing was performed on peripheral blood mononuclear cells (PBMCs), taken when the disease was refractory, from a patient treated with antithyroid drugs. The receptor source for this set is a female donor with Graves disease.

Details on this clonotype: Because the CDR3's place on the DNA is in doubt, the DNA is left out and the CDR3 is given as listed by TCRdb. This chain's CDR3 is CASSLISGPAFF. The V call is TRBV28, the J call TRBJ1-1; TRBD1, the D gene given by the table, was not confirmed from the DNA. Germline-derived CDR1 and CDR2 are MDHEN and SYDVKM. Ends included, the CDR3 has 12 residues.

This clonotype appeared a few times. The V and J genes are TRBV3-1 and TRBJ2-7; TRBD2 is a possible D gene (6 bases). Germline V gene sequence: CDR1 LGHDT, CDR2 YNNKEL (reference sequence). The CDR3 contains 17 residues. The V and J ends lost 0 bases and 4 bases respectively, with 19 bases between them. The CDR3 DNA sequence: TGTGCCAGCAGCCAAGAGTCAAAGGGACTCGGAAGGTACGAGCAGTACTTC. As protein: CASSQESKGLGRYEQYF.

About this clonotype: A much larger clone sits a single nucleotide away, making a read error possible. The chain carries TRBV6-1 and TRBJ2-2; 12 nucleotides line up with TRBD2. The ends lost 11 bases at V and 7 bases at J; junction bases unmatched: 14. The CDR3 spans 16 residues. Germline values: CDR1 MNHNS, CDR2 SASEGT. The CDR3 spells CAGNAFPTSGSGELFF. The CDR3 bases are TGTGCCGGCAACGCCTTCCCGACTAGCGGGAGCGGGGAGCTGTTTTTT.

This clonotype was counted only a few times. This chain links TRBV29-1 with TRBJ2-2, with 8 positions matching TRBD1. V gave up 4 bases and J gave up 1 base; unmatched junction bases: 14. This CDR3 is 18 amino acids long. CDR1 and CDR2 from the germline V gene are SQVTM and ANQGSEA. The CDR3 spells CSVAGLSGGAGNTGELFF. The CDR3 DNA reads TGCAGCGTTGCTGGATTGTCAGGGGGCGCCGGGAACACCGGGGAGCTGTTTTTT.

In the case of this clonotype: Likely a read error: the CDR3 ends without its conserved phenylalanine or tryptophan. This sequence joins TRBV5-1 and TRBJ1-1, with D hard to call. In germline, CDR1 is SGHRS, CDR2 YFSETQ. V shed 0 bases and J shed 4 bases, with 7 bases lying between them. The CDR3 has 13 amino acids. CDR3 protein: CASSLGGLTEAFL. The CDR3 DNA reads as TGCGCCAGCAGCTTGGGAGGCCTCACTGAAGCTTTCCTT.

This clonotype was counted only a few times. The chain uses TRBV28 and TRBJ1-5; no clear D gene. This CDR3 comprises 16 residues. Germline values: CDR1 MDHEN, CDR2 SYDVKM. Trimming left V 8 bases short and J 7 bases short, with 24 bases between. The CDR3 reads CASGSGLLPAWQPQHF. The DNA for the CDR3 is TGTGCCAGCGGAAGTGGCCTCTTGCCGGCGTGGCAGCCCCAGCATTTT. The full variable domain, with the rest looked up from reference TRBV28 and TRBJ1-5, is DVKVTQSSRYLVKRTGEKVFLECVQDMDHENMFWYRQDPGLGLRLIYFSYDVKMKEKGDIPEGYSVSREKKERFSLILESASTNQTSMYLCASGSGLLPAWQPQHFGDGTRLSIL.

V usage is TRBV4-1 and J usage is TRBJ1-2; a possible D gene is TRBD1 (5 bases). V lost 0 bases, J lost 4 bases, and 15 bases lay in between. Germline lookup yields CDR1 MGHRA and CDR2 YSYEKL. The CDR3 is 16 amino acids. CDR3 in amino acids: CASSQDGQGGGYGYTF. For the CDR3, the DNA is TGCGCCAGCAGCCAAGATGGTCAGGGTGGGGGCTATGGCTACACCTTC.

This clonotype was recorded a few times. The chain links TRBV6-5 to TRBJ2-7; D remains unclear. Germline CDR1 and CDR2: MNHEY and SVGAGI. Trimming stripped 2 bases from V and 6 bases from J, with 5 bases between. This CDR3 contains 11 residues. The CDR3 here is CASSYRSEQYF. The CDR3 coding sequence is TGTGCCAGCAGTTACCGGAGCGAGCAGTACTTC.

The chain uses TRBV10-1 and TRBJ2-1; TRBD2 agrees at 8 bases. V lost 11 bases and J lost 15; bases outside the gene matches: 12. The CDR3 is 11 amino acids. The germline V gene encodes CDR1 WNHNN and CDR2 SYGVQD (reference sequence). The CDR3 protein is CAGLGTRFLFF. CDR3 coding DNA: TGCGCCGGCCTTGGGACTAGGTTCTTGTTCTTC.

This clonotype has just a few counts. This sequence may be a read error, since a much larger clone differs from it by one base. V gene TRBV28 combines with J gene TRBJ1-5; no firm D call. Looked up from germline, CDR1 is MDHEN and CDR2 is SYDVKM. This CDR3 contains 13 residues. The CDR3 loop is CASSNLGNRPQHF. The CDR3 DNA reads as TGTGCCAGCAGTAATTTGGGCAATCGGCCCCAGCATTTT.

J is TRBJ1-1 and V is TRBV7-9, with D possibly TRBD1 on 5 matching bases. The CDR3 runs 18 residues. V dropped 1 base and J dropped 4 bases, with 22 bases sitting between them. Germline assignment: CDR1 SEHNR and CDR2 FQNEAQ (reference sequence). The CDR3: CASSLVQGGGYLRTEAFF. The CDR3, as DNA: TGTGCCAGCAGCTTAGTTCAGGGCGGGGGTTATTTGCGCACTGAAGCTTTCTTT.

The chain couples TRBV20-1 to TRBJ2-4; 8 positions match TRBD2. Germline CDR1 and CDR2: DFQATT and SNEGSKA (reference sequence). With 3 bases clipped from V and 5 bases from J, the junction kept 6 bases outside the gene matches. This CDR3 has 14 residues. CDR3 in DNA: TGCAGTGCTAGCTCGGGGGGGGGCGAAAACATTCAGTACTTC. This sequence encodes CSASSGGGENIQYF.

The chain uses TRBV10-3 and TRBJ2-7, with 11 bases that match TRBD2. The CDR3 is made up of 14 amino acids. Germline lookup yields CDR1 ENHRY and CDR2 SYGVKD. J gave up 5 bases and V 4 bases, and 4 bases lay outside the gene matches. The CDR3 DNA reads as TGTGCCATCAGTGGACTAGCGGGAAACAACGAGCAGTACTTC. Translation gives CAISGLAGNNEQYF.

This clonotype was recorded at least ten times. This rearrangement joins TRBV20-1 to TRBJ1-4, with D unclear. V lost 2 bases and J 4 bases, leaving 11 bases between the germline ends. This CDR3 region has 14 residues. The germline CDR1 and CDR2 sequences are DFQATT and SNEGSKA (reference sequence). CDR3 bases: TGCAGTGCTAGACCAAGTTCCGGTAATGAAAAACTGTTTTTT. Protein sequence: CSARPSSGNEKLFF.

CDR3 in amino acids: CASGRGLAGGGELFF. The CDR3 DNA sequence: TGTGCCAGCGGCCGAGGACTAGCGGGAGGAGGGGAGCTGTTTTTT. This chain joins TRBV7-9 and TRBJ2-2; the match to TRBD2 covers 14 bases. V lost 8 bases to trimming and J lost 8 bases; unmatched junction nucleotides: 7. Germline V gene sequence: CDR1 SEHNR, CDR2 FQNEAQ (reference sequence). The CDR3 loop spans 15 amino acids.

The table lists this clonotype with a few counts. V usage is TRBV7-2 and J usage is TRBJ1-6; maybe TRBD1 (6 bases). The CDR3 spans 15 residues. The germline CDR1 and CDR2 sequences are SGHTA and FQGNSA. V gave up 1 base and J gave up 7 bases, with 11 bases separating them. The CDR3 DNA follows: TGTGCCAGCAGCTTAGGGGGGGCGCAAAATTCACCCCTCCACTTT. Protein product: CASSLGGAQNSPLHF. The entire variable domain, with the rest obtained from reference TRBV7-2 and TRBJ1-6, is as follows: GAGVSQSPSNKVTEKGKDVELRCDPISGHTALYWYRQSLGQGLEFLIYFQGNSAPDKSGLPSDRFSAERTGGSVSTLTIQRTQQEDSAVYLCASSLGGAQNSPLHFGNGTRLTVT.

V gene TRBV20-1 combines with J gene TRBJ2-1; unclear D gene. Germline CDR1 DFQATT, CDR2 SNEGSKA (reference sequence). CDR3 length: 14 amino acids. Trimming took off 5 bases at V and 2 bases at J, with 13 bases between the two ends. The CDR3 nucleotides are TGCAGTGCTTACGAGGTTCGGGCCTACAATGAGCAGTTCTTC. This codes for CSAYEVRAYNEQFF.

With regard to this clonotype: Since a much larger clone is just one base distant, this may be a read error. This chain uses TRBV12-3 or TRBV12-4 with TRBJ2-7; D possibly uses TRBD1 or TRBD2 (5 bases each). This CDR3 is built from 13 residues. The ends were cut back, 7 bases at V and 3 bases at J, with 13 bases in the middle. CDR3 nucleotides: TGTGCCAGCAACTCGGGACCGAGCTACGAGCAGTACTTC. Amino acids: CASNSGPSYEQYF.